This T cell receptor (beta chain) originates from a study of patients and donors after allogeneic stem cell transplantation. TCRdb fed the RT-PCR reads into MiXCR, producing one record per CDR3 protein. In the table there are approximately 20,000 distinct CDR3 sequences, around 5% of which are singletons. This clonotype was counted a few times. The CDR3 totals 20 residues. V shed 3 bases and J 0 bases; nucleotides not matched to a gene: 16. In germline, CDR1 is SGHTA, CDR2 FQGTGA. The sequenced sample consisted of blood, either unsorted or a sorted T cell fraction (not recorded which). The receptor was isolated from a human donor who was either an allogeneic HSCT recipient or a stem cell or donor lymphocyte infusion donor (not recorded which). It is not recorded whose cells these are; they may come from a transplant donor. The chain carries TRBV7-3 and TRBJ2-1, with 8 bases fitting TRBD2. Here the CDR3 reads CASSFPRVAGSYSSYNEQFF. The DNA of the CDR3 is TGTGCCAGCAGCTTCCCTAGGGTAGCGGGGTCCTATAGCTCCTACAATGAGCAGTTCTTC.